The T cell receptor beta chain described here comes from a study of blood T cell repertoires in COVID-19. Whole-study context: T cells, B-cell-depleted T cells, or PBMCs supplied cDNA or gDNA.

The V gene end was trimmed by 5 bases and the J gene end by 2 bases; junction bases not matched to a gene: 5. Germline assignment: CDR1 SGHTA and CDR2 FQGTGA. This CDR3 region has 16 residues. Sequencing was performed with immunoSEQ multiplex PCR; in TCRdb, only in-frame clones are kept and a portion is missing. The sample carries around 200,000 clones, approximately 85% recorded once. Participant-given clinical history determined each cohort assignment. Two negative PCRs, clearance, or symptom resolution characterized the recovered Cohort 3 donors. V is TRBV7-3 and J is TRBJ2-2; 10 nucleotides match TRBD1. Source material: PBMCs or T cells enriched from blood (not recorded which). The clonotype comes from a man in his forties who had recovered from COVID-19. CDR3 DNA sequence: TGTGCCAGCAGCCGCCGGACAGGGGGTAACACCGGGGAGCTGTTTTTT. Translation: CASSRRTGGNTGELFF.